These T cell receptor beta chains were read from a single sample in a study of untreated major depressive disorder. TCRdb's table, derived via immunoSEQ multiplex PCR, lists solely in-frame clones and lacks some. Of fewer than 30,000 clones detected, 91% appear once; the ten largest clones hold roughly 0.72%. The sequenced sample was CD4+ T cells from PBMCs. These receptors were obtained from a woman in her twenties or thirties with major depressive disorder. CDR3s include the opening cysteine and the closing phenylalanine or tryptophan. Fields, in order: clone size, V gene, J gene, D gene, CDR3 DNA, CDR3 protein. D genes are given only for firm matches. Some rows mark clone size as missing; the rest say once, few, many or name a class of expanded clone.

size: .
V: TRBV29-1
J: TRBJ2-7
D: TRBD2
DNA: TGCAGCGTTGTTGGCCTAGCGGGAGGTGGCTACGAGCAGTACTTC
CDR3: CSVVGLAGGGYEQYF

size: once
V: TRBV5-4
J: TRBJ1-2
D: TRBD1
DNA: TGTGCCAGCAGCTTGGCGGGACAGGGAACTTCTTACTATGGCTACACCTTC
CDR3: CASSLAGQGTSYYGYTF

size: .
V: TRBV21-1
J: TRBJ1-2
D: .
DNA: TGTGCCAGCAGCAAGCGCGGTGACTATGGCTACACCTTC
CDR3: CASSKRGDYGYTF

size: .
V: TRBV10-3
J: TRBJ2-1
D: TRBD2
DNA: TGTGCCATCAGTGACCCGGGGACTAGCGGGAACAATGAGCAGTTCTTC
CDR3: CAISDPGTSGNNEQFF

size: .
V: TRBV4-3
J: TRBJ1-5
D: .
DNA: TGCGCCAGCAGCCAAGATCCAGGGGATAGCAATCAGCCCCAGCATTTT
CDR3: CASSQDPGDSNQPQHF

size: .
V: TRBV27
J: TRBJ2-7
D: .
DNA: TGTGCCAGCAGTTGGATGCCTAGCCTGTACGAGCAGTACTTC
CDR3: CASSWMPSLYEQYF

size: .
V: TRBV11-2
J: TRBJ2-2
D: .
DNA: TGTGCCAGCAGCTTAGGTGTGGGGGAGCTGTTTTTT
CDR3: CASSLGVGELFF

size: .
V: TRBV18
J: TRBJ2-4
D: .
DNA: TGTGCCAGCTCACCATCGGAGGCCAAAAACATTCAGTACTTC
CDR3: CASSPSEAKNIQYF

size: .
V: TRBV2
J: TRBJ1-1
D: .
DNA: TGTGCCAGCACTCTGAACACTGAAGCTTTCTTT
CDR3: CASTLNTEAFF

size: .
V: TRBV19
J: TRBJ2-7
D: TRBD2
DNA: TGTGCCAGTAGTATAGTAGCGGGAGGATACGAGCAGTACTTC
CDR3: CASSIVAGGYEQYF

size: .
V: TRBV6-1
J: TRBJ2-7
D: .
DNA: TGTGCCAGCAGTCCGGGACCCGCCCCTTACGAGCAGTACTTC
CDR3: CASSPGPAPYEQYF

size: .
V: TRBV7-9
J: TRBJ1-1
D: .
DNA: TGTGCCAGCAGCTTGTTGCGACGAGAGGCTTTCTTT
CDR3: CASSLLRREAFF

size: .
V: TRBV4-2
J: TRBJ2-5
D: .
DNA: TGTGCCAGCAGCCAAGATCCGACAGGCCCGCACGGGGAGACCCAGTACTTC
CDR3: CASSQDPTGPHGETQYF

size: .
V: TRBV10-3
J: TRBJ1-3
D: .
DNA: TGTGCCATCACCGGGGGGAGAAACACCATATATTTT
CDR3: CAITGGRNTIYF

size: .
V: TRBV7-8
J: TRBJ1-5
D: .
DNA: TGTGCCAGCAGCTTAGGGGCAGGGTTTCAGCCCCAGCATTTT
CDR3: CASSLGAGFQPQHF

size: .
V: TRBV7-3
J: TRBJ2-1
D: .
DNA: TGTGCCAGCAGCCTAAATCGTCCCGGGACGAGGGCGGATGAGCAGTTCTTC
CDR3: CASSLNRPGTRADEQFF

size: .
V: TRBV28
J: TRBJ1-5
D: .
DNA: TGTGCCAGCGACGGGTGGGCAGGACAGCCCCAGCATTTT
CDR3: CASDGWAGQPQHF

size: .
V: TRBV18
J: TRBJ2-1
D: TRBD2
DNA: TGTGCCAGCTCACCCCCCTTTATTCTGGCGGGGGGCAAGCAGTTCTTC
CDR3: CASSPPFILAGGKQFF

size: .
V: TRBV18
J: TRBJ2-7
D: .
DNA: TGTGCCAGCTCACCAGAGTCCTACGAGCAGTACTTC
CDR3: CASSPESYEQYF

size: .
V: TRBV7-2
J: TRBJ2-5
D: .
DNA: TGTGCCAGCAGCTTAGCGGGCTCCGTGCGGGAGACCCAGTACTTC
CDR3: CASSLAGSVRETQYF